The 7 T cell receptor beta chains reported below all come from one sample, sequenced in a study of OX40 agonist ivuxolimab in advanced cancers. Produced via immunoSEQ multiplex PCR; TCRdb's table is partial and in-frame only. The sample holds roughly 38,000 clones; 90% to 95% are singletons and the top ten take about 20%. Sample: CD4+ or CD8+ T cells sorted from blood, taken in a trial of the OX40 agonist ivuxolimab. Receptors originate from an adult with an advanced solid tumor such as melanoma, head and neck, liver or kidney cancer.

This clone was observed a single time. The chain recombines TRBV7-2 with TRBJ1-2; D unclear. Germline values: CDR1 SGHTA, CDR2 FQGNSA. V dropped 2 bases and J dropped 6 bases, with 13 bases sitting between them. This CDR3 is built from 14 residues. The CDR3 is CASSLFLWVDGYTF. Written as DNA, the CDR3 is TGTGCCAGCAGCTTATTTCTCTGGGTCGATGGCTACACCTTC.

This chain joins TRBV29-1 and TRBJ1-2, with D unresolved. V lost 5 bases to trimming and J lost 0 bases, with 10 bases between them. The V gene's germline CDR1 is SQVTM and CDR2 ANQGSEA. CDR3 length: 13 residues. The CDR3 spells CSVPTASNYGYTF. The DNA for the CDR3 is TGCAGCGTTCCCACAGCCTCTAACTATGGCTACACCTTC.

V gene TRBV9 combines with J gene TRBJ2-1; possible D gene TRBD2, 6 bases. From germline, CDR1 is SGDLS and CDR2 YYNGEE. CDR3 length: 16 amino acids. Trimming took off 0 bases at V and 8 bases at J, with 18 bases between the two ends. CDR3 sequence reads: CASSVGSTSMGDEQFF. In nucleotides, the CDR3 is TGTGCCAGCAGCGTAGGATCGACTAGTATGGGCGATGAGCAGTTCTTC.

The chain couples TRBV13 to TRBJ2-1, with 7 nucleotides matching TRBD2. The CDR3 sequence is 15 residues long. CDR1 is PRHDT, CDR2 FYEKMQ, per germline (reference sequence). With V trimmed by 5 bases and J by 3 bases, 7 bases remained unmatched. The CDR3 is CASSRGRGSYNEQFF. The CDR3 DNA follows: TGTGCCAGCAGCCGCGGGAGAGGAAGCTACAATGAGCAGTTCTTC.

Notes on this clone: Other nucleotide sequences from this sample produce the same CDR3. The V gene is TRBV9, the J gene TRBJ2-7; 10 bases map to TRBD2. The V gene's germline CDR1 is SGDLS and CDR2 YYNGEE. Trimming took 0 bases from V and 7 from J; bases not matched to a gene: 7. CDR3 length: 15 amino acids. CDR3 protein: CASSVELAGVGEQYF. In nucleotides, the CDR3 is TGTGCCAGCAGCGTAGAGCTAGCGGGAGTCGGTGAGCAGTACTTC.

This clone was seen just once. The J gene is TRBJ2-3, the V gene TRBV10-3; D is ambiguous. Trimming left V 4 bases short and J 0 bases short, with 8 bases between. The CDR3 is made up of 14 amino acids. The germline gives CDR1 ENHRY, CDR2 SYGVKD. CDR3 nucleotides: TGTGCCATCAGTGGGCAGACTAGCACAGATACGCAGTATTTT. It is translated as CAISGQTSTDTQYF.

The CDR3 protein is CASSLTGGAADTQYF. Here the CDR3 DNA reads TGTGCCAGCAGTTTGACAGGGGGAGCGGCAGATACGCAGTATTTT. The J gene is TRBJ2-3, the V gene TRBV27; 9 nucleotides line up with TRBD1. The V gene end was trimmed by 3 bases and the J gene end by 4 bases; junction bases not matched to a gene: 5. CDR1 is MNHEY and CDR2 is SMNVEV in the germline V gene (reference sequence). CDR3 length: 15 residues.